This T cell receptor (beta chain) was obtained from a study of lymphopenia after photon versus proton radiotherapy. There are a few counts of this clone. Its antigen is unidentified. Regarding the study as a whole: After the lymphocyte nadir, photon-treated repertoires showed oligoclonal expansion, especially of CD8+ Temra cells. Relative stability marked proton patients; photon patients lost diversity and naive cells.

This CDR3 is 14 amino acids long. Trimming cost V 4 bases and J 7 bases; bases outside gene matches: 9. In germline, CDR1 is SGHTA, CDR2 FQGNSA. Assay used: immunoSEQ multiplex PCR; TCRdb lists only in-frame clones, some missing. The table lists roughly 65,000 clones, roughly 93% of them singletons, with 2.9% in the top ten. The TCR originated in a woman in her 70s with pancreatic cancer. The sample in question was peripheral blood, obtained from a patient treated with photon-based radiotherapy. This chain uses TRBV7-2 with TRBJ1-2, with 7 bases lining up with TRBD1. CDR3 sequence (DNA): TGTGCCAGCAGCTCCGGGACAGCTCATTTTGGCTACACCTTC. Its translation is CASSSGTAHFGYTF.